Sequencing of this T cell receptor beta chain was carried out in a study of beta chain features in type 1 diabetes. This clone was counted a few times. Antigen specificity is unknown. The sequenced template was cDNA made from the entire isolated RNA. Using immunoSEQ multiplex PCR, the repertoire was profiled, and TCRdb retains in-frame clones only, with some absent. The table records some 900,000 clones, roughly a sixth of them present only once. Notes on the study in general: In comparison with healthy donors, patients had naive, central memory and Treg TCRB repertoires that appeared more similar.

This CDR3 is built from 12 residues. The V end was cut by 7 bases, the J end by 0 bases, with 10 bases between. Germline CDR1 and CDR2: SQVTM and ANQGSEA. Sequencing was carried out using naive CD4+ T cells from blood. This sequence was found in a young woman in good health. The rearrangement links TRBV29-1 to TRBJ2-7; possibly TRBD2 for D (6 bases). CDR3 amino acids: CSAEGLSYEQYF. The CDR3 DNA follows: TGCAGCGCCGAGGGACTCTCCTACGAGCAGTACTTC.